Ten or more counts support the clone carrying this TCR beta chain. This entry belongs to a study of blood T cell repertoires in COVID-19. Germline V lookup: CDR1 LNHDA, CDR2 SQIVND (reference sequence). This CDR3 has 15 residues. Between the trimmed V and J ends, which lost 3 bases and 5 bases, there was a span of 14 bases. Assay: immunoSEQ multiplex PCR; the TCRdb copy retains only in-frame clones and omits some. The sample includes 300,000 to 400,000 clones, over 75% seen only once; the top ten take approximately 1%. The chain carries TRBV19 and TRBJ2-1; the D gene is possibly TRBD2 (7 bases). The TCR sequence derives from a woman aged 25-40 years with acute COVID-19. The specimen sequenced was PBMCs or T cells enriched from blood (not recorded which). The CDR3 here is CASSILRGGNNEQFF. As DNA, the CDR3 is TGTGCCAGTAGTATTTTGAGGGGGGGAAACAATGAGCAGTTCTTC.